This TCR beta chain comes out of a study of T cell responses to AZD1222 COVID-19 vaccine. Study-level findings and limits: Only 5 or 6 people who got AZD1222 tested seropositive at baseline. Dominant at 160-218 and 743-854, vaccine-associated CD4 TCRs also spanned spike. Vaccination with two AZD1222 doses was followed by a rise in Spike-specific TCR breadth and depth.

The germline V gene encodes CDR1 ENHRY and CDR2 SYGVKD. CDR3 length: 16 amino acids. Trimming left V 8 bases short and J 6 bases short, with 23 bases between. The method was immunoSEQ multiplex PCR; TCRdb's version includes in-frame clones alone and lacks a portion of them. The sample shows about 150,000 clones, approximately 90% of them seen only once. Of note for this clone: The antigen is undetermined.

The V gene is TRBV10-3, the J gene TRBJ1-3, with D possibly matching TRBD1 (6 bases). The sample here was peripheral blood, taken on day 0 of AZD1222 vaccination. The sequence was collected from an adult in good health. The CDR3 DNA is TGTGCCATCGCTAACCCCCCAGGGGCGGGGATAAACACCATATATTTT. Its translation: CAIANPPGAGINTIYF.